The T cell receptor (beta chain) under discussion was sequenced for a study of a mutant IDH1 vaccine in newly diagnosed glioma. Study background: Following radiotherapy alone, or alongside temozolomide cycles, vaccination was started after an interval of 4-6 weeks.

This clone appeared once. The antigen is undetermined. TCRdb's copy holds only in-frame clones and misses some; the assay was immunoSEQ multiplex PCR. This sample has tens of thousands of clones, with approximately 89% found just once. Trimming took off 3 bases at V and 0 bases at J, with 13 bases between the two ends. Germline CDR1 reads SGDLS; CDR2 reads YYNGEE. This CDR3 has 15 residues. As to time point: week 47, end of study. The content of each vaccine dose was 300 ug of mutant IDH1 20-mer peptide, and topical imiquimod accompanied it. Eight vaccinations reached patients in weeks 1, 3, 5, 7, 11, 15, 19 and 23.

The sequence came from a woman aged 45-60 years with glioma. The source material was PBMCs, sampled from a glioma patient whose treatment included an IDH1 peptide vaccine. This chain joins TRBV9 and TRBJ2-7; D gene uncertain. CDR3 amino acids: CASSEGPTISYEQYF. The CDR3 DNA follows: TGTGCCAGCAGCGAGGGTCCCACTATCTCCTACGAGCAGTACTTC.